This T cell receptor (beta chain) was identified in a study of T cells in Graves' hyperthyroidism and ophthalmopathy. Looking at the study overall: Peripheral blood was drawn at first diagnosis, prior to all treatment. Study observations and caveats: Ophthalmopathy, which appeared later, was predicted by the model a median about 6 months before onset. Ophthalmopathy was distinguished from stable hyperthyroidism by 13 V-J signatures.

Isolation of PBMCs was performed on 8.5 to 10 ml fresh peripheral blood. Amplified TCR beta CDR3 regions derived from RNA transcripts. Using the HTBI primer set, a first-round RT-PCR was run on the TCR CDR3. Each CDR3 protein gets one entry after TCRdb re-called the multiplex PCR reads with MiXCR. Of approximately 400,000 distinct CDR3 sequences listed, roughly 13% are singletons. This clonotype was detected ten times or more. Its antigen is not identified. Sequenced sample: blood. The TCR was taken from a man in his forties or fifties with Graves' ophthalmopathy.

CDR3 loop: CASSQYALEQFF. For the CDR3, the DNA is TGTGCCAGCAGCCAATATGCCCTTGAGCAGTTCTTC. The V gene is TRBV3-1, the J gene TRBJ2-1; no reliable D call. The CDR3 is 12 amino acids. Per germline, CDR1 LGHDT and CDR2 YNNKEL (reference sequence). The V gene lost 2 bases and the J gene lost 9 bases, with 8 bases spanning the gap.